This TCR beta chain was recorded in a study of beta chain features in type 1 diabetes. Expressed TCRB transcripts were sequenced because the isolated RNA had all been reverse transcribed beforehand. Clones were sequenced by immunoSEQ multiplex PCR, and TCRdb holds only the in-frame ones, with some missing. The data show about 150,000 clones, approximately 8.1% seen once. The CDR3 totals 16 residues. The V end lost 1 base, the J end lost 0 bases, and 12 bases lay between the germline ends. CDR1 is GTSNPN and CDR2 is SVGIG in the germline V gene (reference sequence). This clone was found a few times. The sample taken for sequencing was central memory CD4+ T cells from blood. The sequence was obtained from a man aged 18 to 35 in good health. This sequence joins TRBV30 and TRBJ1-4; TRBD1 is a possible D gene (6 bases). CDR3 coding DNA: TGTGCCTGGAGTGATGGACAGCTTGCAACTAATGAAAAACTGTTTTTT. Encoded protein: CAWSDGQLATNEKLFF.